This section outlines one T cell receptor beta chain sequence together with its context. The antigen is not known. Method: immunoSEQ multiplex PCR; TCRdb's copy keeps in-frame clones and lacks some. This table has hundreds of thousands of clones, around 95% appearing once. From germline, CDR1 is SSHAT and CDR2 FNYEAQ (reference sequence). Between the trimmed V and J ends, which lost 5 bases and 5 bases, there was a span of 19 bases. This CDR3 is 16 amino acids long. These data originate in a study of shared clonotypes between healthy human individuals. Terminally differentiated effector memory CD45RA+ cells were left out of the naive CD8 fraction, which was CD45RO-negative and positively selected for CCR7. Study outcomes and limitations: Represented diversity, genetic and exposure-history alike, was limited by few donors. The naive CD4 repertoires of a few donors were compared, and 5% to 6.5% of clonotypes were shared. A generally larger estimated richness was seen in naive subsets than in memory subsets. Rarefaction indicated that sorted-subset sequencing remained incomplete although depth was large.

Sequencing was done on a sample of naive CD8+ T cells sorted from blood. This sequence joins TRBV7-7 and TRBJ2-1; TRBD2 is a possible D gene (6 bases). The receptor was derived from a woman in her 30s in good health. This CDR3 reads CASSPAYRRGNNEQFF. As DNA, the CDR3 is TGTGCCAGCAGCCCAGCGTATCGTCGGGGGAACAATGAGCAGTTCTTC.